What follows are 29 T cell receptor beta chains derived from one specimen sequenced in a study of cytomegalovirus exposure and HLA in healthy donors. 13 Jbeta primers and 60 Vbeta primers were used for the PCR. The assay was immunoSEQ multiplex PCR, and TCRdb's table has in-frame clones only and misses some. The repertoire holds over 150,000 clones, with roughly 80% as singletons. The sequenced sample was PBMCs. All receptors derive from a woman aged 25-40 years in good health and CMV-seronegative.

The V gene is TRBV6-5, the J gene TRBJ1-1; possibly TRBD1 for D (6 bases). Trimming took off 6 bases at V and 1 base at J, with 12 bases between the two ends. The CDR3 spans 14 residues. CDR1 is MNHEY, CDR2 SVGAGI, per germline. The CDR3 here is CASSRDTGNTEAFF. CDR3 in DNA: TGTGCCAGCAGCAGGGACACGGGGAACACTGAAGCTTTCTTT.

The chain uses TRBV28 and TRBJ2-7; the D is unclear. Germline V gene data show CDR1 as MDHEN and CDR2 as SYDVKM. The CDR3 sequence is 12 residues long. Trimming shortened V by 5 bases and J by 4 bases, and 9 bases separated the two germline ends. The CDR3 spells CASSLTPYEQYF. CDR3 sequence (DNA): TGTGCCAGCAGTCTTACACCGTACGAGCAGTACTTC.

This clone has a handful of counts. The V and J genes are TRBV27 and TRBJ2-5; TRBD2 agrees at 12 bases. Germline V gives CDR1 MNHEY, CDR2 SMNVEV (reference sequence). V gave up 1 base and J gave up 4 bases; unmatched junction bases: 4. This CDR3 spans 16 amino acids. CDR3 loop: CASSLFLAGGLETQYF. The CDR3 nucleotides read TGTGCCAGCAGTTTATTTCTAGCGGGGGGGCTAGAGACCCAGTACTTC.

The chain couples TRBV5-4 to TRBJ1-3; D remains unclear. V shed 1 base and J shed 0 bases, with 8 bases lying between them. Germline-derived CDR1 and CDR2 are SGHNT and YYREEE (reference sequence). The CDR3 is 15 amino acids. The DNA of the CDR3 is TGTGCCAGCAGCTTGAGGCAGGCCTCTGGAAACACCATATATTTT. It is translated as CASSLRQASGNTIYF.

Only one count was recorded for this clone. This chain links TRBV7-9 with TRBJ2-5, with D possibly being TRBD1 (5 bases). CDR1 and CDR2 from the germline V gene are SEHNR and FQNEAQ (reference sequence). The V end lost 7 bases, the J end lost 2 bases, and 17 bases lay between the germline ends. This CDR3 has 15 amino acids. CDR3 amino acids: CASTKRYPGQETQYF. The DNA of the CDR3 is TGTGCCAGCACCAAAAGATATCCAGGGCAAGAGACCCAGTACTTC.

The CDR3: CASSESSAEGTEAFF. The CDR3 DNA reads as TGTGCCAGCAGTGAGTCTAGCGCGGAGGGCACTGAAGCTTTCTTT. The chain uses TRBV6-1 and TRBJ1-1; D gene uncertain. CDR1 and CDR2 (germline): MNHNS, SASEGT. The CDR3 spans 15 residues. V lost 3 bases and J lost 4, with 15 bases in between.

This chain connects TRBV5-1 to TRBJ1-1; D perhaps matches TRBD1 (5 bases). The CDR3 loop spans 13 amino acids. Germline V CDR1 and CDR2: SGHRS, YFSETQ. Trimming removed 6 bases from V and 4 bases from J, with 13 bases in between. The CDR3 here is CASTLGGFTEAFF. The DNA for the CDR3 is TGCGCCAGCACTTTGGGGGGGTTCACTGAAGCTTTCTTT.

The CDR3 region has the DNA TGTGCCAGCAGCTTACCCGGACTACTCTACGAGCAGTACTTC. Protein product: CASSLPGLLYEQYF. The chain has TRBV7-2 and TRBJ2-7, with a possible D match to TRBD2 (6 bases). CDR1 and CDR2 (germline): SGHTA, FQGNSA. V was clipped by 2 bases and J by 3 bases, with 11 bases between them. The CDR3 consists of 14 residues.

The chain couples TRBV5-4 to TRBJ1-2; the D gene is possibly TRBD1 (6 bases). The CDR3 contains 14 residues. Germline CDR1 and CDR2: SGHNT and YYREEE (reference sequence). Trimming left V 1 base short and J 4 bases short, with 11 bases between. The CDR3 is CASSLPGARYGYTF. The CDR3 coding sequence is TGTGCCAGCAGCTTGCCAGGGGCGCGCTATGGCTACACCTTC.

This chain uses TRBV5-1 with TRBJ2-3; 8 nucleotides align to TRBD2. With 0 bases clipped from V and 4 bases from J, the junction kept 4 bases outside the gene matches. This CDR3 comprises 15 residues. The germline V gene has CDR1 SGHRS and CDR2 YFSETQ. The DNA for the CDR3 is TGCGCCAGCAGCTTGGGTCGGGGGGGCCCAGATACGCAGTATTTT. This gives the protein CASSLGRGGPDTQYF.

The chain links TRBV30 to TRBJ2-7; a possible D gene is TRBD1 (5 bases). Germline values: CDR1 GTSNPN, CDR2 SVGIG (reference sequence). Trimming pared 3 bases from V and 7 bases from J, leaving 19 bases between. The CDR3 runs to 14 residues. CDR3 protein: CAWRDPARVGEQYF. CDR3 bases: TGTGCCTGGAGGGATCCCGCCAGGGTTGGTGAGCAGTACTTC.

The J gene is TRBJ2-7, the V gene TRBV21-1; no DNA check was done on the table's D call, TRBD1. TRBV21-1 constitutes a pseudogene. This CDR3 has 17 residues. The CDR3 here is CASSDEARDRGSREQYF. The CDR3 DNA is TGTGCCAGCAGCGATGAAGCCCGGGACAGGGGATCACGCGAGCAGTACTTC.

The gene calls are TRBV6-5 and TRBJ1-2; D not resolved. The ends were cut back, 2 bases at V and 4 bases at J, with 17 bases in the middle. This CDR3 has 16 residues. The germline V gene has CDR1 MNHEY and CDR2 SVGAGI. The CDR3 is CASSYGGLQEGYGYTF. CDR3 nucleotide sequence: TGTGCCAGCAGTTACGGAGGTCTCCAGGAGGGCTATGGCTACACCTTC.

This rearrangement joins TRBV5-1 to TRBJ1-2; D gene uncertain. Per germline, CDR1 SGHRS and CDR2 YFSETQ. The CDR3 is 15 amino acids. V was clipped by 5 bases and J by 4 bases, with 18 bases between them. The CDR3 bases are TGCGCCAGCAGAAGCAACTCCTGGTCCTCCTATGGCTACACCTTC. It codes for CASRSNSWSSYGYTF.

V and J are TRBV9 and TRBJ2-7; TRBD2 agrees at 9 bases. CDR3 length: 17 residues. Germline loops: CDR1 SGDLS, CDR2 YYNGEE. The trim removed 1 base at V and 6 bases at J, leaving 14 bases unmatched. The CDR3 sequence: CASSVFPWREGRVEQYF. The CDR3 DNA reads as TGTGCCAGCAGCGTATTCCCTTGGCGGGAGGGCCGGGTCGAGCAGTACTTC.

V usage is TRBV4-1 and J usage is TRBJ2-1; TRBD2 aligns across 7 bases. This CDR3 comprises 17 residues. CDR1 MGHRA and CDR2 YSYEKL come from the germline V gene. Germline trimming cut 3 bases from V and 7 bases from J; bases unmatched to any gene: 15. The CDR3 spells CASSQLKGLRTRNEQFF. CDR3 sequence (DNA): TGCGCCAGCAGCCAGCTTAAGGGACTACGAACACGTAATGAGCAGTTCTTC.

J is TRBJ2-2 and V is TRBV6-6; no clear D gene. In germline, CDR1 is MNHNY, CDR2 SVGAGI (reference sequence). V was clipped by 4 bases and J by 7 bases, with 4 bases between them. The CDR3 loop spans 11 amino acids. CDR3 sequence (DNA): TGTGCCAGCAGTTCCTACGGGGAGCTGTTTTTT. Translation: CASSSYGELFF.

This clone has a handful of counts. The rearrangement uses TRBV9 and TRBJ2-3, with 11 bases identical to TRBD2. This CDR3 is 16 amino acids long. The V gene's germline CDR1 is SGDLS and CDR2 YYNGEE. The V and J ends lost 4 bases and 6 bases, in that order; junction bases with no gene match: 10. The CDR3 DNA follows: TGTGCCAGCAGCCCTCAACTAGCGGGGGTGGTGGATACGCAGTATTTT. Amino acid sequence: CASSPQLAGVVDTQYF.

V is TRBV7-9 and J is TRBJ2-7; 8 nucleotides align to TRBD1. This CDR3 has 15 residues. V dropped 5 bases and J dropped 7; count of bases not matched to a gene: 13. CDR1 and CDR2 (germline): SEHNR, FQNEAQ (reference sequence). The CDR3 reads CASSHAVDRAVEQYF. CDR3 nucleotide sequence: TGTGCCAGCAGCCATGCCGTGGACAGGGCTGTAGAGCAGTACTTC.

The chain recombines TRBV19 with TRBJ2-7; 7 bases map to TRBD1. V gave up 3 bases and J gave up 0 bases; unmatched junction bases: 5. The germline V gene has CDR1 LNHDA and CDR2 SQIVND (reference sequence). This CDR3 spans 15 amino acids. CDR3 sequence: CASSMTGTASYEQYF. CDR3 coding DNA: TGTGCCAGTAGTATGACCGGGACAGCCTCCTACGAGCAGTACTTC.

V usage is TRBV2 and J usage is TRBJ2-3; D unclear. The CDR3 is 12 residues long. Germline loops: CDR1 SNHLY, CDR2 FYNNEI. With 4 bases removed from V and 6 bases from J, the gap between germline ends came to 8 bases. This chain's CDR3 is CASSAYEDTQYF. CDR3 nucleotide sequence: TGTGCCAGCAGTGCGTATGAGGATACGCAGTATTTT.

CDR3: CASSQMKDTNQETQYF. CDR3 nucleotides: TGCGCCAGCAGTCAAATGAAAGACACGAACCAAGAGACCCAGTACTTC. This chain connects TRBV23-1 to TRBJ2-5, with D hard to call. TRBV23-1 is assigned to the ORF class and has an uncertain function. Trimming pared 2 bases from V and 0 bases from J, leaving 13 bases between. The CDR3 covers 16 residues.

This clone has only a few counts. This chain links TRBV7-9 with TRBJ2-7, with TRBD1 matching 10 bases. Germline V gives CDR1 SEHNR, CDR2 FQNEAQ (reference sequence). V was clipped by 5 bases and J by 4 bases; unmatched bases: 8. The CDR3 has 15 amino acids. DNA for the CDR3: TGTGCCAGCAGCGCGGTGGGACAGGGGAAGTACGAGCAGTACTTC. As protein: CASSAVGQGKYEQYF.

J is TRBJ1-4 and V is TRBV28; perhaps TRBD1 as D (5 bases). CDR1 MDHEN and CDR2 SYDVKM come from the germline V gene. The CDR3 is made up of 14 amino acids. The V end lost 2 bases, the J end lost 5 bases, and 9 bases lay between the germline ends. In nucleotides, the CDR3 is TGTGCCAGCAGTTTAAAATCAGGGAATGAAAAACTGTTTTTT. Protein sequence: CASSLKSGNEKLFF.

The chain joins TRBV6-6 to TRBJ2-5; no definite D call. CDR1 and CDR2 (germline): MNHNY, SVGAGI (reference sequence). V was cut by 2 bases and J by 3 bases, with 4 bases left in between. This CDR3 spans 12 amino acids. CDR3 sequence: CASSYHKETQYF. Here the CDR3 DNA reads TGTGCCAGCAGTTACCACAAAGAGACCCAGTACTTC.

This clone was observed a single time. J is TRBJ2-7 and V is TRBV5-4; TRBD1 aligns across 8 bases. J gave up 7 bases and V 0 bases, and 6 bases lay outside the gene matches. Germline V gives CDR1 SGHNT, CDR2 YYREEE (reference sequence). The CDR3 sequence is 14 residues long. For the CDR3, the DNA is TGTGCCAGCAGCTTGGGGACAGGGAGGTGGGAGCAGTACTTC. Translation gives CASSLGTGRWEQYF.

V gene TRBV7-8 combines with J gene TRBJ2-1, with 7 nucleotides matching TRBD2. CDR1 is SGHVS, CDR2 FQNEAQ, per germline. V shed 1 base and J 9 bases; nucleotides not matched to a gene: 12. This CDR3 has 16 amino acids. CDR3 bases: TGTGCCAGCAGCTTAGGAGTGAGGGAGGGCCTTTTTGAGCAGTTCTTC. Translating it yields CASSLGVREGLFEQFF.

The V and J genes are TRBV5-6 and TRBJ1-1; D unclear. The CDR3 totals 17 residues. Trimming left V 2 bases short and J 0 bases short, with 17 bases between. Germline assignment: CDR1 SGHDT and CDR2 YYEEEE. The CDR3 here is CASSFGGRLTMNTEAFF. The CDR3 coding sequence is TGTGCCAGCAGCTTTGGAGGACGTTTGACCATGAACACTGAAGCTTTCTTT.

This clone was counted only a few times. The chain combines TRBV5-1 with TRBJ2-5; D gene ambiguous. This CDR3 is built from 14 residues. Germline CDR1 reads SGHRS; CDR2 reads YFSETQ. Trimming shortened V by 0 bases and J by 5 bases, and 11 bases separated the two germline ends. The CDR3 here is CASSLAGRGETQYF. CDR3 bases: TGCGCCAGCAGCTTGGCCGGCCGAGGCGAGACCCAGTACTTC.